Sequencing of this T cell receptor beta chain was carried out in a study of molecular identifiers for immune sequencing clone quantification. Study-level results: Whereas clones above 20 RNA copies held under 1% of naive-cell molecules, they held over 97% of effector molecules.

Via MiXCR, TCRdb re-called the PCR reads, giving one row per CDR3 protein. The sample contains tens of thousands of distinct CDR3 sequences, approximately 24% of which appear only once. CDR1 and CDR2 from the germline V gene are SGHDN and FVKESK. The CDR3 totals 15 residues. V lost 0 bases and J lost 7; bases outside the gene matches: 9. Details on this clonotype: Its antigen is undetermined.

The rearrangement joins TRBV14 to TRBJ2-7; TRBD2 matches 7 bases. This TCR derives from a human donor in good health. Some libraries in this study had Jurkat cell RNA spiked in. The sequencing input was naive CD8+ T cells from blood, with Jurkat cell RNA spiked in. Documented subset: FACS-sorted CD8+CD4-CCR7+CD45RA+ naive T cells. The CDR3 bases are TGTGCCAGCAGCCAAGATCCGGCTAGCGGCGGGGAGCAGTACTTC. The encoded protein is CASSQDPASGGEQYF.